This entry describes one TCR beta chain. Its antigen is not identified. Germline CDR1 and CDR2: MNHEY and SMNVEV (reference sequence). The CDR3 is 11 residues long. The V end was cut by 8 bases, the J end by 7 bases, with 12 bases between. Clones were read by immunoSEQ multiplex PCR, and TCRdb kept only the in-frame ones, dropping some. The sample lists 90,000 to 95,000 clones, 85% to 95% seen once, with approximately 5.6% in the top ten. This sample stems from a study of graft-versus-host responses after intestinal transplantation. This chain joins TRBV27 and TRBJ2-7; D unclear. The sequence derives from a human donor who received an intestinal transplant. The source was unstimulated CD8+ T cells sorted from spleen or lymph node cells, collected before intestinal transplant. DNA for the CDR3: TGTGCCAGCTGGGAAGGTAATGAGCAGTACTTC. Protein: CASWEGNEQYF.